The 4 T cell receptor beta chains presented below share a single source sample, sequenced in a study of T cells in Graves' hyperthyroidism and ophthalmopathy. There were TCR beta CDR3 regions amplified from RNA transcripts. The primer set for the first-round RT-PCR of the TCR CDR3 was HTBI. TCRdb re-analysed the multiplex PCR reads in MiXCR, keeping a single row per CDR3 protein. This sample has roughly 400,000 distinct CDR3 sequences, with around 25% found just once. The sample taken for sequencing was blood. All receptors derive from a man in his fifties with Graves' hyperthyroidism.

The chain joins TRBV20-1 to TRBJ2-3, with 10 bases matching TRBD2. Germline V gene lookup returns CDR1 DFQATT and CDR2 SNEGSKA (reference sequence). This CDR3 is 15 amino acids long. V trimming: 5 bases; J trimming: 1 base; junction bases outside the gene matches: 6. The CDR3 bases are TGCAGTGCTGCAGGCCTAGCGGGAGGCACAGATACGCAGTATTTT. Residues: CSAAGLAGGTDTQYF.

This clonotype was observed at least ten times. The gene calls are TRBV27 and TRBJ2-3, with D unclear. Germline V lookup: CDR1 MNHEY, CDR2 SMNVEV (reference sequence). This CDR3 spans 13 amino acids. V lost 8 bases to trimming and J lost 4 bases, with 13 bases between them. CDR3 DNA sequence: TGTGCCAGCGCACTAAGCGAGTCAGATACGCAGTATTTT. Residues: CASALSESDTQYF.

This clonotype was seen a handful of times. This sequence joins TRBV4-1 and TRBJ2-7; D possibly uses TRBD1 or TRBD2 (5 bases each). Trimming left V 1 base short and J 3 bases short, with 7 bases between. From germline, CDR1 is MGHRA and CDR2 YSYEKL. The CDR3 extends over 13 amino acids. The CDR3 coding sequence is TGCGCCAGCAGCCAAGGGGGGATCTACGAGCAGTACTTC. It is translated as CASSQGGIYEQYF.

This clonotype was detected a few times. The V and J genes are TRBV7-3 and TRBJ2-3; D call uncertain. Germline V CDR1 and CDR2: SGHTA, FQGTGA. V was clipped by 4 bases and J by 0 bases, with 20 bases between them. This CDR3 contains 18 residues. The CDR3 nucleotides are TGTGCCAGCAGCTGCCACCGGGCTAGGGATACTAGCACAGATACGCAGTATTTT. Translation: CASSCHRARDTSTDTQYF.